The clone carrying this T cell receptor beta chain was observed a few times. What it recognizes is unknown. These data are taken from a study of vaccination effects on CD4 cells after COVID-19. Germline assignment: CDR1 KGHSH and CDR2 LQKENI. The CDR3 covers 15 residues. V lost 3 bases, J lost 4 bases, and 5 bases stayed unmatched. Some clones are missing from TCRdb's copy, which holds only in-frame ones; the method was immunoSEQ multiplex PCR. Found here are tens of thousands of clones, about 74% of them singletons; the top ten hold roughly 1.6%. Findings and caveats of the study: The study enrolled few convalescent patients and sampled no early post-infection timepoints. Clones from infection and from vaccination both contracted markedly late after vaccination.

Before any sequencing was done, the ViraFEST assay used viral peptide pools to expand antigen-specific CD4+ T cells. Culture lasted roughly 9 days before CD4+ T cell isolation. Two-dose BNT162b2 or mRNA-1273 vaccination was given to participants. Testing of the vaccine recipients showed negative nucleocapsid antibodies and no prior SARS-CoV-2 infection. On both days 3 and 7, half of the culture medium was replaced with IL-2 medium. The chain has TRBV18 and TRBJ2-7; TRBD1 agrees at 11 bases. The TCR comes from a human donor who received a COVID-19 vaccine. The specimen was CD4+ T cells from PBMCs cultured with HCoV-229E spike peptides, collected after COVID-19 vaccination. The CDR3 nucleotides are TGTGCCAGCTCACCTGGACAGGGGGCCGCTTACGAGCAGTACGTC. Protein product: CASSPGQGAAYEQYV.